These 30 T cell receptor beta chains were all obtained from the same sample, sequenced in a study of blood T cell repertoires in COVID-19 (TCRdb year 2020). The library came from the immunoSEQ multiplex PCR assay. In its TCRdb copy, this immuneACCESS table keeps in-frame sequences only and misses some clones. Where compared with another copy, unresolved V genes explain less than half of these, and the others have no known cause. This sample is represented by a few hundred thousand clones; 85% of them were singletons. Roughly 3.7% of the sample is taken by the ten largest. The source material was peripheral blood. The source is a woman younger than 35 with acute or convalescent COVID-19.

The chain has TRBV5-1 and TRBJ2-5; 10 bases align to TRBD2. CDR3 length: 18 residues. The junction had 12 bases not matched to a gene; V was cut back by 0 bases and J by 4 bases. CDR1 is SGHRS, CDR2 YFSETQ, per germline. Here the CDR3 reads CASSLEGVASGSGETQYF. In nucleotides, the CDR3 is TGCGCCAGCAGCTTGGAAGGTGTTGCTAGCGGGAGTGGAGAGACCCAGTACTTC.

The chain carries TRBV6-4 and TRBJ2-1; 9 bases agree with TRBD1. The J segment lost 9 bases and the V segment lost 5 bases, leaving 5 bases of the junction unmatched. The CDR3 sequence is 13 residues long. Germline-derived CDR1 and CDR2 are MRHNA and SNTAGT. CDR3 sequence (DNA): TGTGCCAGCAGTCCGGGACAGGGTTTTGAGCAGTTCTTC. Translated: CASSPGQGFEQFF.

The rearrangement uses TRBV27 and TRBJ1-1; no clear D gene. Germline V gene lookup returns CDR1 MNHEY and CDR2 SMNVEV (reference sequence). Trimming took 0 bases from V and 1 from J, leaving 6 bases between them. CDR3 length equals 14 residues. For the CDR3, the DNA is TGTGCCAGCAGTTTATCCGGCGGGAACACTGAAGCTTTCTTT. Amino acids: CASSLSGGNTEAFF.

J is TRBJ1-1 and V is TRBV11-2; 7 bases fit TRBD1. The CDR3 runs to 15 residues. Germline V gene lookup returns CDR1 SGHAT and CDR2 FQNNGV. V was pared by 5 bases and J by 1 base, with 7 bases of the junction left unmatched. DNA for the CDR3: TGTGCCAGCAGCCCGCCATACAGGGGGAACACTGAAGCTTTCTTT. Its translation is CASSPPYRGNTEAFF.

The chain recombines TRBV6-5 with TRBJ1-2; 8 positions match TRBD1. V dropped 5 bases and J dropped 8; count of bases not matched to a gene: 4. The germline CDR1 and CDR2 sequences are MNHEY and SVGAGI. The CDR3 length is 12 residues. CDR3 nucleotides: TGTGCCAGCAGTCAGGGGGCGGGCGGCTACACCTTC. As protein: CASSQGAGGYTF.

The chain is built from TRBV7-9 and TRBJ2-7; no clear D gene. CDR3 length: 14 amino acids. V was pared by 7 bases and J by 4 bases, with 17 bases between. Germline V gene lookup returns CDR1 SEHNR and CDR2 FQNEAQ (reference sequence). CDR3 sequence (DNA): TGTGCCAGCACCCCGAGCTACCCCCCTTACGAGCAGTACTTC. Residues: CASTPSYPPYEQYF.

In nucleotides, the CDR3 is TGTGCCAGCAGCGTAGGAGGTGGCCCGGGGAGCACTGAAGCTTTCTTT. This encodes CASSVGGGPGSTEAFF. The V call is TRBV9, the J call TRBJ1-1; D is uncertain. Per germline, CDR1 SGDLS and CDR2 YYNGEE. Trimming left V 0 bases short and J 4 bases short, with 16 bases between. This CDR3 is 16 amino acids long.

The V call is TRBV18, the J call TRBJ2-3, with unresolved D. The V and J ends lost 6 bases and 4 bases respectively, with 8 bases between them. The CDR3 spans 12 residues. Germline CDR1 is KGHSH and CDR2 is LQKENI. The CDR3 region has the DNA TGTGCCAGCTCCACCTCGGCAGATACGCAGTATTTT. It codes for CASSTSADTQYF.

The chain is built from TRBV11-2 and TRBJ1-1; D remains unclear. V was cut by 5 bases and J by 0 bases, with 16 bases left in between. The CDR3 length is 16 residues. Looked up from germline, CDR1 is SGHAT and CDR2 is FQNNGV. The CDR3 here is CASSTEESALNTEAFF. CDR3 DNA: TGTGCCAGCAGCACCGAGGAGTCAGCTCTGAACACTGAAGCTTTCTTT.

For the CDR3, the DNA is TGTGCCAGCAGCTATCTCACTAGCGTGCAAAATGAGCAGTTCTTC. This codes for CASSYLTSVQNEQFF. The chain has TRBV5-5 and TRBJ2-1, with 7 positions matching TRBD2. Germline CDR1 SGHKS, CDR2 YYEKEE (reference sequence). This CDR3 has 15 residues. The junction had 10 bases not matched to a gene; V was cut back by 3 bases and J by 7 bases. The full variable domain, rest sourced from reference TRBV5-5 and TRBJ2-1, is DAGVTQSPTHLIKTRGQQVTLRCSPISGHKSVSWYQQVLGQGPQFIFQYYEKEERGRGNFPDRFSARQFPNYSSELNVNALLLGDSALYLCASSYLTSVQNEQFFGPGTRLTVL.

This chain uses TRBV27 with TRBJ1-2; TRBD1 matches at 8 bases. Trimming at V came to 4 bases and at J to 2 bases, leaving 3 bases not matched to a gene. The CDR3 totals 14 residues. CDR1 is MNHEY and CDR2 is SMNVEV in the germline V gene (reference sequence). CDR3 in amino acids: CASSSGTGNYGYTF. The CDR3 nucleotides are TGTGCCAGCAGTTCCGGGACAGGCAACTATGGCTACACCTTC.

The chain couples TRBV29-1 to TRBJ1-4, with D possibly being TRBD1 (6 bases). The V and J ends lost 5 bases and 5 bases respectively, with 12 bases between them. The length of the CDR3 is 13 residues. Germline V gives CDR1 SQVTM, CDR2 ANQGSEA. In DNA, the CDR3 is TGCAGCGTTCCCGGACAGCTGAATGAAAAACTGTTTTTT. Translated: CSVPGQLNEKLFF.

The genes are TRBV6-5 and TRBJ1-2, with D tentatively TRBD1 (6 bases). Trimming removed 2 bases from V and 14 bases from J, with 15 bases in between. The CDR3 length is 12 residues. Germline V lookup: CDR1 MNHEY, CDR2 SVGAGI. The CDR3 region has the DNA TGTGCCAGCAGTTACGGGGGCAGGGCAGCAACCTTC. This translates into CASSYGGRAATF.

The chain couples TRBV6-5 to TRBJ2-1; the D gene is possibly TRBD2 (7 bases). V lost 2 bases and J 7 bases, leaving 15 bases between the germline ends. Germline loops: CDR1 MNHEY, CDR2 SVGAGI. The CDR3 sequence is 15 residues long. The CDR3: CASSYEGGPGNEQFF. CDR3 DNA: TGTGCCAGCAGTTACGAGGGGGGGCCGGGTAATGAGCAGTTCTTC.

A word on this clone: At one end, the junction sequence differs from germline, possibly due to a read error. This chain connects TRBV6-5 to TRBJ2-3; perhaps TRBD2 as D (5 bases). The CDR3 contains 13 residues. Germline CDR1 MNHEY, CDR2 SVGAGI. CDR3 in DNA: TGTGCCAGCAGTGACTCAAGCGGTGGTACGCAGTATTTT. This gives the protein CASSDSSGGTQYF.

CDR3 nucleotides: TGTGCCAGCAGCTTAGCAAGCGGGAGTGGCTGGAATGAGCAGTTCTTC. This encodes CASSLASGSGWNEQFF. The chain uses TRBV7-2 and TRBJ2-1; TRBD2 matches 8 bases. CDR3 length: 16 residues. Trimming cost V 0 bases and J 7 bases; bases outside gene matches: 8. In germline, CDR1 is SGHTA, CDR2 FQGNSA.

The rearrangement links TRBV2 to TRBJ2-3; D is perhaps TRBD1 (6 bases). The V end lost 8 bases, the J end lost 4 bases, and 16 bases lay between the germline ends. CDR1 is SNHLY, CDR2 FYNNEI, per germline. This CDR3 spans 14 amino acids. CDR3 bases: TGTGCCAGCCAGTCGGCAGGGGCCCCAGATACGCAGTATTTT. This translates into CASQSAGAPDTQYF.

The V and J genes are TRBV5-1 and TRBJ2-7, with D tentatively TRBD1 (6 bases). The V gene lost 0 bases and the J gene lost 4 bases, with 8 bases spanning the gap. CDR1 SGHRS and CDR2 YFSETQ come from the germline V gene. The CDR3 is 13 amino acids. In DNA form, the CDR3 reads TGCGCCAGCAGCTTGGACAGGGAATACGAGCAGTACTTC. Amino acid sequence: CASSLDREYEQYF.

The chain recombines TRBV5-1 with TRBJ2-6, with D maybe TRBD2 (5 bases). Germline V gives CDR1 SGHRS, CDR2 YFSETQ. V lost 4 bases and J 4 bases, leaving 15 bases between the germline ends. This CDR3 contains 16 residues. Written as DNA, the CDR3 is TGCGCCAGCAGCATGGACGGGAACTTGGGGGCCAACGTCCTGACTTTC. It codes for CASSMDGNLGANVLTF.

J is TRBJ1-1 and V is TRBV9, with D unclear. There are 14 residues in the CDR3. Germline CDR1 is SGDLS and CDR2 is YYNGEE. The V end was cut by 0 bases, the J end by 2 bases, with 8 bases between. DNA for the CDR3: TGTGCCAGCAGCGTAGACGGGGATAACACTGAAGCTTTCTTT. It specifies CASSVDGDNTEAFF.

DNA of the CDR3: TGTGCCAGCACTGGACAGGGAGGCGGCTATGGCTACACCTTC. Translating gives CASTGQGGGYGYTF. The V call is TRBV6-5, the J call TRBJ1-2, with 8 nucleotides matching TRBD1. CDR1 and CDR2 (germline): MNHEY, SVGAGI. The CDR3 totals 14 residues. J lost 4 bases, V lost 7 bases, and 8 bases had no gene match.

The CDR3 is CASVDGTGNNEQFF. The CDR3 DNA is TGTGCCAGTGTTGATGGTACAGGAAACAATGAGCAGTTCTTC. The rearrangement joins TRBV19 to TRBJ2-1; TRBD1 is a possible D gene (5 bases). Germline V CDR1 and CDR2: LNHDA, SQIVND (reference sequence). The CDR3 is 14 residues long. Trimming left V 8 bases short and J 5 bases short, with 16 bases between.

The chain is built from TRBV5-1 and TRBJ2-2, with D possibly matching TRBD1 (6 bases). The CDR3 has 16 residues. Trimming stripped 2 bases from V and 4 bases from J, with 15 bases between. The germline V gene has CDR1 SGHRS and CDR2 YFSETQ. The CDR3 DNA sequence: TGCGCCAGCAGCTTAGCGACAGGCGGTGGCACCGGGGAGCTGTTTTTT. Amino acids: CASSLATGGGTGELFF.

The chain joins TRBV5-1 to TRBJ2-7; D is unclear. Germline CDR1 reads SGHRS; CDR2 reads YFSETQ. Trimming took 4 bases from V and 0 from J, leaving 11 bases between them. CDR3 length: 14 amino acids. The CDR3 DNA is TGCGCCAGCAGCGCGTCAATAAGCTCCTACGAGCAGTACTTC. Translation: CASSASISSYEQYF.

V and J are TRBV20-1 and TRBJ1-1; D is possibly TRBD1 (6 bases). This CDR3 contains 18 residues. V was trimmed by 3 bases and J by 4 bases, leaving 27 bases between them. The germline CDR1 and CDR2 sequences are DFQATT and SNEGSKA (reference sequence). CDR3 DNA: TGCAGTGCTAGTTCCCCAGGGGTGCTCGTAGACACGAGCACTGAAGCTTTCTTT. Protein: CSASSPGVLVDTSTEAFF.

V is TRBV4-2 and J is TRBJ2-1; 8 bases fit TRBD2. The CDR3 is made up of 16 amino acids. Germline assignment: CDR1 LGHNA and CDR2 YNFKEQ. V trimming: 0 bases; J trimming: 0 bases; junction bases outside the gene matches: 1. CDR3 sequence: CASSQDGTSSYNEQFF. CDR3 nucleotides: TGTGCCAGCAGCCAAGATGGGACTAGCTCCTACAATGAGCAGTTCTTC.

V usage is TRBV10-1 and J usage is TRBJ2-1; a possible D gene is TRBD1 (6 bases). Trimming shortened V by 0 bases and J by 4 bases, and 13 bases separated the two germline ends. The CDR3 spans 16 residues. The germline CDR1 and CDR2 sequences are WNHNN and SYGVQD (reference sequence). Here the CDR3 reads CASSESLGQLYNEQFF. CDR3 coding DNA: TGCGCCAGCAGTGAGTCCCTGGGACAATTATACAATGAGCAGTTCTTC.

The V and J genes are TRBV29-1 and TRBJ2-1; tentatively, D is TRBD1 (6 bases). CDR3 length equals 13 residues. Per germline, CDR1 SQVTM and CDR2 ANQGSEA. The V end was cut by 4 bases, the J end by 4 bases, with 11 bases between. The CDR3 region has the DNA TGCAGCGTTGGGACAGAGATATACAATGAGCAGTTCTTC. Residues: CSVGTEIYNEQFF.

The chain joins TRBV2 to TRBJ2-7, with a weak D call TRBD2 (6 bases). Trimming took 4 bases from V and 2 from J, leaving 18 bases between them. Looked up from germline, CDR1 is SNHLY and CDR2 is FYNNEI. The CDR3 is made up of 16 amino acids. In DNA, the CDR3 is TGTGCCAGCAGTGGAGGCGGGACCGTAAGTACCTACGAGCAGTACTTC. Its translation is CASSGGGTVSTYEQYF. The full variable domain, its missing parts supplied by reference TRBV2 and TRBJ2-7, is EPEVTQTPSHQVTQMGQEVILRCVPISNHLYFYWYRQILGQKVEFLVSFYNNEISEKSEIFDDQFSVERPDGSNFTLKIRSTKLEDSAMYFCASSGGGTVSTYEQYFGPGTRLTVT.

The rearrangement joins TRBV19 to TRBJ2-1, with TRBD2 matching over 7 bases. The CDR3 is 14 residues long. V shed 8 bases and J 6 bases; nucleotides not matched to a gene: 10. Per germline, CDR1 LNHDA and CDR2 SQIVND (reference sequence). CDR3 protein: CASLEGGLSNEQFF. The CDR3, as DNA: TGTGCCAGTCTAGAGGGAGGGCTAAGCAATGAGCAGTTCTTC.